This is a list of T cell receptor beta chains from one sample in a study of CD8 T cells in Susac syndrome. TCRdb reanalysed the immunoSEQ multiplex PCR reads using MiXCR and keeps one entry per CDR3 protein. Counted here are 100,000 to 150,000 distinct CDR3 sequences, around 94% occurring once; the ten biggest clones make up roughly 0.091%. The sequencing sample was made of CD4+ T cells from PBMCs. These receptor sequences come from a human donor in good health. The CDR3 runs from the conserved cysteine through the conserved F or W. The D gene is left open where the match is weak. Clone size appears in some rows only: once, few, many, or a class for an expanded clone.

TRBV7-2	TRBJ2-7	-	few	TGTGCCAGCAGCTTAGTTGTTTTGTATGAGCAGTACTTC	CASSLVVLYEQYF
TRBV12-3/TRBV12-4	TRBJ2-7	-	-	TGTGCCAGCAGTTTTCGGGGGGCAGACAATATGGCCTACGAGCAGTACTTC	CASSFRGADNMAYEQYF
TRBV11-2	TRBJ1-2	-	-	TGTGCCAGCAGCTCCATGGCGGCATACTATGGCTACACCTTC	CASSSMAAYYGYTF
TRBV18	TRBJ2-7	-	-	TGTGCCAGCTCACCACCGCGCGGACCCTACGAGCAGTACTTC	CASSPPRGPYEQYF
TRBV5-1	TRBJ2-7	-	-	TGCGCCAGCAGCGACTTCTACATACAGGACTCTGACTACGAGCAGTACTTC	CASSDFYIQDSDYEQYF
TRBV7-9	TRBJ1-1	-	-	TGTGCCAGCAGCTTAGTAGCGTTGGCCACTGAAGCTTTCTTT	CASSLVALATEAFF
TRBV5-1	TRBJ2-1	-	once	TGCGCCAGCAGCTTGGTCCCGGGGACCACCTACAATGAGCAGTTCTTC	CASSLVPGTTYNEQFF
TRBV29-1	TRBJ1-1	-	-	TGCAGCGTTACCCCGCGGAGGGGGTTCACTGAAGCTTTCTTT	CSVTPRRGFTEAFF
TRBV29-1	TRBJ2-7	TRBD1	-	TGCAGCGTTGGGGGACAGGGGGAAGGACTCGGCTACGAGCAGTACTTC	CSVGGQGEGLGYEQYF
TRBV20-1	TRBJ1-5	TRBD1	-	TGCAGTGCTAGAGAGTCGGGACAGGTAAATCAGCCCCAGCATTTT	CSARESGQVNQPQHF
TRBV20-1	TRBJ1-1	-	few	TGCAGTGCTAGTGGAGGGACGAACACTGAAGCTTTCTTT	CSASGGTNTEAFF
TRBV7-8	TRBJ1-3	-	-	TGTGCCAGCAGCTTAGAAGGGGTGCGGCTGGTAAACACCATATATTTT	CASSLEGVRLVNTIYF
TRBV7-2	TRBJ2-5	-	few	TGTGCCAGCAGCCCTAAAGCGGGTCAGACCCAGTACTTC	CASSPKAGQTQYF
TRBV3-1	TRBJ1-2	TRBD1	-	TGTGCCAGCAGCCAGACCGGGACAGGGGGGAACTATGGCTACACCTTC	CASSQTGTGGNYGYTF
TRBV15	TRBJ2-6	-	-	TGTGCCACCAGCAGAGAAAGCTCTGGGGCCAACGTCCTGACTTTC	CATSRESSGANVLTF
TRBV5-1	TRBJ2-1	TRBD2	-	TGCGCCAGCAAGCGGGAAAACTCCTACAATGAGCAGTTCTTC	CASKRENSYNEQFF
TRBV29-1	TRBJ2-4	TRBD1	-	TGCAGCGTTAGACAGGGTTTGGACATTCAGTACTTC	CSVRQGLDIQYF
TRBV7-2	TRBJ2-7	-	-	TGTGCCAGCAGCCCGACCGGGGGCCCCGCCGAGCAGTACTTC	CASSPTGGPAEQYF
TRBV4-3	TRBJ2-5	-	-	TGCGCCAGCAGCCAATGGAGGGGCCAAGAGACCCAGTACTTC	CASSQWRGQETQYF
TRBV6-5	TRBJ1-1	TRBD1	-	TGTGCCAGCGGCAGGGGGCCAGAAGCTTTCTTT	CASGRGPEAFF
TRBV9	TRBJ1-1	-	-	TGTGCCAGCAGCGTAGTGACAGCGAACACTGAAGCTTTCTTT	CASSVVTANTEAFF
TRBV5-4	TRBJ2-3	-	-	TGTGCCAGCAGCTTGGGGAGCTGGACTAGCACAGATACGCAGTATTTT	CASSLGSWTSTDTQYF
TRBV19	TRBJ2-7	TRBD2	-	TGTGCCAGTAGTCAGACAAGCGGGAGATACGAGCAGTACTTC	CASSQTSGRYEQYF
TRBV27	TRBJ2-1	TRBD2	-	TGTGCCAGCAGTTCGGGACTAGCGGGAGTCAATGAGCAGTTCTTC	CASSSGLAGVNEQFF
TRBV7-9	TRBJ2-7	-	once	TGTGCCAGCAGCTTCCTTCCAGGAGCCGAGACCACTAAGTACTTC	CASSFLPGAETTKYF
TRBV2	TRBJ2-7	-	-	TGTGCCAGCAGTGACGGAGTCATGGCGGGTGAGCAGTACTTC	CASSDGVMAGEQYF
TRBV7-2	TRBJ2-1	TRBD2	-	TGTGCCAGCAGCCCAAATCCCGGGAGGGCCATGGAGCAGTTCTTC	CASSPNPGRAMEQFF
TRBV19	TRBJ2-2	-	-	TGTGCCAGTAGTATGGAAGTAACCAGGGTCGGGGAGCTGTTTTTT	CASSMEVTRVGELFF
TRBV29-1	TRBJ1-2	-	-	TGCAGCGCCGGGGGAGACCATGGCTACACCTTC	CSAGGDHGYTF
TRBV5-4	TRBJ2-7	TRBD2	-	TGTGCCAGCACCAAAGGACTAGACGTGGGGGAGCAGTACTTC	CASTKGLDVGEQYF
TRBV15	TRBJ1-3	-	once	TGTGCCACCAGCAGAGTGGGCATGACAGGTTCGGGAAACACCATATATTTT	CATSRVGMTGSGNTIYF
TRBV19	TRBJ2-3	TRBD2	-	TGTGCCAGTAGTACTAGGAGGGAGGGTCGAAGGGATACGCAGTATTTT	CASSTRREGRRDTQYF
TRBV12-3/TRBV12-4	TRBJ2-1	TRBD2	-	TGTGCCAGCAGTGGACTAGCAGTAGACTCCTACAATGAGCAGTTCTTC	CASSGLAVDSYNEQFF
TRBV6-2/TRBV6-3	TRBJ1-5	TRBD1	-	TGTGCCAGCAGCCCAGGGACAGGGGTATACCAGCCCCAGCATTTT	CASSPGTGVYQPQHF
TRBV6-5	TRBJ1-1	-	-	TGTGCCAGCAGTAGAACCGCAGGGGAACACACTGAAGCTTTCTTT	CASSRTAGEHTEAFF
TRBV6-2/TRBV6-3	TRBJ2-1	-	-	TGTGCCAGCAGTTACTCTTACAATGAGCAGTTCTTC	CASSYSYNEQFF
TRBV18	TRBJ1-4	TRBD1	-	TGTGCCAGCTCTGCTAAGAACAGGGGGTCGGATGAAAAACTGTTTTTT	CASSAKNRGSDEKLFF
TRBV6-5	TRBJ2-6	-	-	TGTGCCAGCAGTTACGGAGCGCCCATCAGACCTGGGGCCAACGTCCTGACTTTC	CASSYGAPIRPGANVLTF
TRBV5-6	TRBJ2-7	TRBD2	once	TGTGCCAGCACCGTTAGCGGGAGAACGTACGAGCAGTACTTC	CASTVSGRTYEQYF
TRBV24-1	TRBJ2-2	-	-	TGTGCCACCTCAGGGACCGAATCCGGGGAGCTGTTTTTT	CATSGTESGELFF